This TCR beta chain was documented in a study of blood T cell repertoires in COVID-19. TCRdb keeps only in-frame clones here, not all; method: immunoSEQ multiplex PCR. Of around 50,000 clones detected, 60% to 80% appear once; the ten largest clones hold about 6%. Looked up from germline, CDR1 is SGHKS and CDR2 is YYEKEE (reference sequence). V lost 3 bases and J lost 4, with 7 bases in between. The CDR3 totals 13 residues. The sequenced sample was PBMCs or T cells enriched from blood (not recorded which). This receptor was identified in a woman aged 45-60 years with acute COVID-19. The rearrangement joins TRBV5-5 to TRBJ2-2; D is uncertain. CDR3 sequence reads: CASSSQATGELFF. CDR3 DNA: TGTGCCAGCAGCTCCCAGGCCACCGGGGAGCTGTTTTTT.